This entry is about one T cell receptor beta chain. The data were obtained in a study of control samples from healthy donors and cancer patients. The table came from immunoSEQ multiplex PCR; TCRdb's copy has only in-frame clones and leaves some out. The sample has around 77,000 clones, 92% seen once; the top ten hold 5.8%. The sequenced material came from blood. The source of this sequence is a woman aged 55-70 years in good health.

Here the CDR3 reads CAWDRGPYEQFF. The CDR3 nucleotides read TGTGCCTGGGACAGGGGCCCTTATGAGCAGTTCTTC. This sequence joins TRBV30 and TRBJ2-1; 8 bases are shared with TRBD1. The ends lost 5 bases at V and 8 bases at J; junction bases unmatched: 5. This CDR3 region has 12 residues. Per germline, CDR1 GTSNPN and CDR2 SVGIG (reference sequence).